This T cell receptor beta chain is from a study of blood T cell repertoires in COVID-19. Study background: Whether acute or convalescent, the COVID-19 samples came from the United States, Italy and Spain. T cells, B-cell-depleted T cells, or PBMCs provided the cDNA or gDNA that served as material.

Germline-derived CDR1 and CDR2 are SNHLY and FYNNEI. V shed 4 bases and J 3 bases; nucleotides not matched to a gene: 13. The CDR3 has 18 amino acids. Patients from Seattle were sampled longitudinally, starting during active infection. Profiled with immunoSEQ multiplex PCR; TCRdb holds only in-frame clones, not every one. Here the sample spans some 70,000 clones, approximately 83% being singletons. Sequenced sample: peripheral blood. V and J are TRBV2 and TRBJ2-1; TRBD1 matches 9 bases. This receptor was taken from a man aged 40-49 years with COVID-19, enrolled during active disease. The CDR3 nucleotides are TGTGCCAGCAGTGGTGCCGGGACAGGGAAGTGGAGCTACAATGAGCAGTTCTTC. Translating it yields CASSGAGTGKWSYNEQFF.